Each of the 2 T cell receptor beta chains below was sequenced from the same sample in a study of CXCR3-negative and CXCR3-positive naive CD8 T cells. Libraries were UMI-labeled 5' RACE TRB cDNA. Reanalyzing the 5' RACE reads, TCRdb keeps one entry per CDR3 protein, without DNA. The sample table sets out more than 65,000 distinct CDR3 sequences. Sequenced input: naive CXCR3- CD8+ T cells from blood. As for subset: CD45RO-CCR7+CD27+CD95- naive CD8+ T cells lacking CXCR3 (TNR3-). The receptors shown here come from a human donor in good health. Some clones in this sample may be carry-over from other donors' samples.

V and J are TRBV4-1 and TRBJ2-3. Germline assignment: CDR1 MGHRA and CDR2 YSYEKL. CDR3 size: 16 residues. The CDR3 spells CASSQDELPRPDTQYF.

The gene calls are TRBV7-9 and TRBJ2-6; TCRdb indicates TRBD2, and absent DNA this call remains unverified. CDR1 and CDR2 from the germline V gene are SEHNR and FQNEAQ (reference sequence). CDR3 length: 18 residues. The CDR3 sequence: CASSLVRAGLSGANVLTF.